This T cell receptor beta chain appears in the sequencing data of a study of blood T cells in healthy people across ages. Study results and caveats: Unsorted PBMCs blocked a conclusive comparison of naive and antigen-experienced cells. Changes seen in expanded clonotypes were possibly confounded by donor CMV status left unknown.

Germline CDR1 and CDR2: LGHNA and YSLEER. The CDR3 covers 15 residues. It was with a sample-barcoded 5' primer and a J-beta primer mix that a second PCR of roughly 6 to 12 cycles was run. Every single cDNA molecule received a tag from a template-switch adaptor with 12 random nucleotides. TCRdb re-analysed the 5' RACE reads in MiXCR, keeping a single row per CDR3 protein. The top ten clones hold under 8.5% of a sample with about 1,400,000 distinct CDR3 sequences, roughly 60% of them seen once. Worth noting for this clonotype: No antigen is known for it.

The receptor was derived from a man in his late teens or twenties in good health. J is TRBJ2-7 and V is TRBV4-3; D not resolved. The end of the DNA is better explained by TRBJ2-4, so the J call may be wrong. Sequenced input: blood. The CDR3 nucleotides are TGCGCCAGCAGCCAAGCTACACTGTCCAAAAACATTCAGTACTTC. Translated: CASSQATLSKNIQYF.